This passage covers 30 T cell receptor beta chains from one sample sequenced in a study of T cells in localized non-small cell lung cancer. The table came from immunoSEQ multiplex PCR; TCRdb's copy has only in-frame clones and leaves some out. The data show over 1,000 clones, about 23% seen once. This material consisted of normal lung tissue next to the tumor, taken before any cancer treatment. The receptor source for this set is a woman aged 35-75 years with stage I squamous cell lung carcinoma.

This clone was detected only once. The V call is TRBV19, the J call TRBJ1-3; perhaps TRBD1 as D (6 bases). This CDR3 has 13 amino acids. With 9 bases removed from V and 4 bases from J, the gap between germline ends came to 13 bases. Germline CDR1 reads LNHDA; CDR2 reads SQIVND (reference sequence). This CDR3 reads CASLSTGGNTIYF. The CDR3 nucleotides read TGTGCCAGCCTATCGACAGGCGGAAACACCATATATTTT.

V usage is TRBV5-1 and J usage is TRBJ2-1; TRBD2 aligns across 8 bases. With V trimmed by 4 bases and J by 8 bases, 14 bases remained unmatched. CDR3 length equals 16 residues. Germline V CDR1 and CDR2: SGHRS, YFSETQ. The CDR3 sequence is CASSPGAGGAVDEQFF. The CDR3, as DNA: TGCGCCAGCAGCCCGGGGGCCGGGGGGGCCGTGGATGAGCAGTTCTTC.

The chain uses TRBV18 and TRBJ2-7; D possibly uses TRBD1 or TRBD2 (5 bases each). The V gene's germline CDR1 is KGHSH and CDR2 LQKENI. V lost 0 bases, J lost 3 bases, and 12 bases lay in between. The CDR3 consists of 15 residues. The CDR3 sequence: CASSPPGRGDYEQYF. As DNA, the CDR3 is TGTGCCAGCTCACCACCGGGACGGGGAGACTACGAGCAGTACTTC. Drawing the rest from reference TRBV18 and TRBJ2-7, the complete variable domain is NAGVMQNPRHLVRRRGQEARLRCSPMKGHSHVYWYRQLPEEGLKFMVYLQKENIIDESGMPKERFSAEFPKEGPSILRIQQVVRGDSAAYFCASSPPGRGDYEQYFGPGTRLTVT.

This clone was found a few times. J is TRBJ2-1 and V is TRBV7-6; 7 nucleotides match TRBD1. Trimming removed 5 bases from V and 6 bases from J; junction bases left unmatched: 16. Germline-derived CDR1 and CDR2 are SGHVS and FNYEAQ. CDR3 length: 17 residues. CDR3: CASSPRDRSPPRNEQFF. As DNA, the CDR3 is TGTGCCAGCAGCCCCCGGGACAGAAGCCCTCCCCGCAATGAGCAGTTCTTC.

The V and J genes are TRBV11-3 and TRBJ2-1, with 8 bases that match TRBD2. In germline, CDR1 is SGHNT, CDR2 YENEEA. The CDR3 spans 15 residues. With 3 bases clipped from V and 7 bases from J, the junction kept 8 bases outside the gene matches. The CDR3, as DNA: TGTGCCAGCAGCTTGGCGCGGGGGGAGTGGAATGAGCAGTTCTTC. Translation gives CASSLARGEWNEQFF.

The chain joins TRBV6-8 to TRBJ1-1; TRBD1 matches at 10 bases. V dropped 10 bases and J dropped 1; count of bases not matched to a gene: 12. This CDR3 has 16 residues. Germline values: CDR1 MNHGY, CDR2 SAAAGT. CDR3 sequence (DNA): TGTGCCATCTCCTCGAGGACAGGGGGAGCGAACACTGAAGCTTTCTTT. Translating gives CAISSRTGGANTEAFF.

This clone came up a few times. The rearrangement uses TRBV11-3 and TRBJ1-1, with D maybe TRBD1 (5 bases). Trimming removed 1 base from V and 0 bases from J, with 15 bases in between. This CDR3 has 17 amino acids. The germline gives CDR1 SGHNT, CDR2 YENEEA. The CDR3 spells CASSLGGSGRMNTEAFF. CDR3 DNA: TGTGCCAGCAGCTTAGGGGGCTCGGGACGGATGAACACTGAAGCTTTCTTT.

V gene TRBV6-8 combines with J gene TRBJ1-4; 8 positions agree with TRBD1. This CDR3 contains 16 residues. CDR1 and CDR2 (germline): MNHGY, SAAAGT. The junction had 9 bases not matched to a gene; V was cut back by 7 bases and J by 2 bases. The CDR3 DNA follows: TGTGCCAGCACCTGGACAGGGTCGGGGACTAATGAAAAACTGTTTTTT. It yields the protein CASTWTGSGTNEKLFF.

Only a few counts were recorded for this clone. This sequence joins TRBV11-3 and TRBJ2-3; tentatively, D is TRBD2 (5 bases). Germline V gene lookup returns CDR1 SGHNT and CDR2 YENEEA. With 2 bases removed from V and 5 bases from J, the gap between germline ends came to 14 bases. CDR3 length equals 15 residues. CDR3 sequence: CASSLMGRDQDTQYF. The CDR3 DNA reads TGTGCCAGCAGCTTAATGGGGAGAGATCAAGATACGCAGTATTTT.

The chain is built from TRBV9 and TRBJ2-1; the match to TRBD2 covers 7 bases. V dropped 7 bases and J dropped 8; count of bases not matched to a gene: 6. The CDR3 length is 12 residues. Germline V gene lookup returns CDR1 SGDLS and CDR2 YYNGEE. The CDR3: CASGRTRHEQFF. As DNA, the CDR3 is TGTGCCAGCGGTCGGACTAGACATGAGCAGTTCTTC.

This clone is termed large. The J gene is TRBJ1-2, the V gene TRBV23-1; 7 positions agree with TRBD1. TRBV23-1 is designated an ORF whose function remains uncertain. The CDR3 extends over 16 amino acids. V was pared by 3 bases and J by 8 bases, with 15 bases of the junction left unmatched. The CDR3 DNA reads TGCGCCAGCAGTCAGCGTTTAGCTTTGGACAGGATCGGCTACACCTTC. This codes for CASSQRLALDRIGYTF.

There are a few counts of this clone. This chain joins TRBV9 and TRBJ2-7; D is perhaps TRBD1 (7 bases). Trimming took off 4 bases at V and 3 bases at J, with 11 bases between the two ends. Germline-derived CDR1 and CDR2 are SGDLS and YYNGEE. The CDR3 extends over 13 amino acids. Written as DNA, the CDR3 is TGTGCCAGCAGCCCAGGGGGGAGCTACGAGCAGTACTTC. Translation gives CASSPGGSYEQYF.

By share, this clone counts as large. The genes are TRBV11-3 and TRBJ2-6; the D is unclear. V gave up 7 bases and J gave up 2 bases, with 12 bases separating them. The CDR3 is 15 amino acids. CDR1 is SGHNT, CDR2 YENEEA, per germline. The CDR3 region has the DNA TGTGCCAGCACCCTCGTCCGTACTGGGGCCAACGTCCTGACTTTC. Its translation is CASTLVRTGANVLTF. Full variable domain (outside the CDR3, taken from reference TRBV11-3 and TRBJ2-6): EAGVVQSPRYKIIEKKQPVAFWCNPISGHNTLYWYLQNLGQGPELLIRYENEEAVDDSQLPKDRFSAERLKGVDSTLKIQPAELGDSAVYLCASTLVRTGANVLTFGAGSRLTVL.

The CDR3 loop is CASSSTRGATNYGYTF. Written as DNA, the CDR3 is TGTGCCAGCAGCTCTACCCGAGGGGCCACTAACTATGGCTACACCTTC. The gene calls are TRBV7-5 and TRBJ1-2. TRBV7-5 is a pseudogene. This CDR3 is built from 16 residues.

This clone is termed large. The rearrangement joins TRBV18 to TRBJ1-1, with TRBD1 matching over 7 bases. The CDR3 spans 14 residues. V was pared by 6 bases and J by 5 bases, with 9 bases of the junction left unmatched. CDR1 is KGHSH, CDR2 LQKENI, per germline. Here the CDR3 DNA reads TGTGCCAGCTCCGGGGGACAGCGGGGGACTGAAGCTTTCTTT. This encodes CASSGGQRGTEAFF.

The chain combines TRBV6-8 with TRBJ2-1, with D perhaps matching TRBD1 (5 bases). This CDR3 contains 13 residues. V gave up 0 bases and J gave up 10 bases, with 10 bases separating them. In germline, CDR1 is MNHGY, CDR2 SAAAGT. Written as DNA, the CDR3 is TGTGCCAGCAGTTACTCAGGGGTGAGGGAGCAGTTCTTC. This gives the protein CASSYSGVREQFF.

This chain uses TRBV18 with TRBJ1-5, with D possibly being TRBD1 (5 bases). Germline V gene lookup returns CDR1 KGHSH and CDR2 LQKENI. V lost 3 bases to trimming and J lost 5 bases, with 17 bases between them. This CDR3 comprises 16 residues. CDR3 residues: CASSPSGTGMYQPQHF. The CDR3 DNA follows: TGTGCCAGCTCACCCTCCGGGACGGGTATGTATCAGCCCCAGCATTTT.

This clone is labeled medium-sized. The CDR3 DNA sequence: TGCGCCAGCAGCCCTGAGGGGAGGGAATACAATGAGCAGTTCTTC. Amino acids: CASSPEGREYNEQFF. The chain has TRBV4-1 and TRBJ2-1, with 7 bases lining up with TRBD2. The germline V gene encodes CDR1 MGHRA and CDR2 YSYEKL. The CDR3 covers 15 residues. Germline trimming cut 4 bases from V and 4 bases from J; bases unmatched to any gene: 7.

By frequency in the sample, this clone is large (0.1 to 1%). The rearrangement links TRBV12-2 to TRBJ1-1. TRBV12-2 constitutes a pseudogene. The CDR3 length is 16 residues. The CDR3 is CASLRGSGVMNTEAFF. The CDR3 nucleotides read TGTGCAAGTCTGAGAGGTTCGGGGGTTATGAACACTGAAGCTTTCTTT.

This clone was seen more than once but under ten times. The CDR3 reads CAWSFRAVQETQYF. CDR3 bases: TGTGCCTGGAGTTTTCGGGCTGTTCAAGAGACCCAGTACTTC. This chain connects TRBV30 to TRBJ2-5; unclear D gene. Trimming took off 2 bases at V and 2 bases at J, with 12 bases between the two ends. The CDR3 sequence is 14 residues long. CDR1 and CDR2 from the germline V gene are GTSNPN and SVGIG (reference sequence).

This clone was observed a handful of times. The CDR3 loop is CASSELAGGQETQYF. CDR3 DNA: TGTGCCAGCAGTGAACTAGCGGGGGGGCAAGAGACCCAGTACTTC. The chain links TRBV6-7 to TRBJ2-5; 13 bases match TRBD2. TRBV6-7 is classed as an ORF, of uncertain function. The CDR3 extends over 15 amino acids. J lost 2 bases, V lost 5 bases, and 2 bases had no gene match.

The chain combines TRBV1 with TRBJ1-3. TRBV1 constitutes a pseudogene. The CDR3 length is 15 residues. Written as DNA, the CDR3 is TGCGCCAGCAGCCAAGATATCGGTCCTGGAAACACCATATATTTT. It translates to CASSQDIGPGNTIYF.

As DNA, the CDR3 is TGTGCCAGCAGTCCCACCTCGGACAGGGGCCCCTATAGACTCTATGGCTACACCTTC. Protein sequence: CASSPTSDRGPYRLYGYTF. The chain links TRBV28 to TRBJ1-2; 9 positions match TRBD1. The V gene end was trimmed by 5 bases and the J gene end by 4 bases; junction bases not matched to a gene: 20. This CDR3 spans 19 amino acids. The germline CDR1 and CDR2 sequences are MDHEN and SYDVKM.

The DNA of the CDR3 is TGTGCCAGCAGTCCATGGACAGGGACGCATGAAGCTTTCTTT. Translation gives CASSPWTGTHEAFF. V usage is TRBV28 and J usage is TRBJ1-1, with 8 bases identical to TRBD1. Trimming took 5 bases from V and 7 from J; bases not matched to a gene: 9. The CDR3 loop spans 14 amino acids. Germline CDR1 is MDHEN and CDR2 is SYDVKM.

This clone was counted a few times. This chain uses TRBV11-3 with TRBJ2-1; tentatively, D is TRBD2 (6 bases). Deletions cut 5 bases from V and 3 bases from J, with 11 bases between. The CDR3 covers 14 residues. Germline CDR1 reads SGHNT; CDR2 reads YENEEA. The DNA of the CDR3 is TGTGCCAGCAGCCGCACTAGCAGCTACAATGAGCAGTTCTTC. Translation: CASSRTSSYNEQFF. The full variable domain, rest sourced from reference TRBV11-3 and TRBJ2-1, is EAGVVQSPRYKIIEKKQPVAFWCNPISGHNTLYWYLQNLGQGPELLIRYENEEAVDDSQLPKDRFSAERLKGVDSTLKIQPAELGDSAVYLCASSRTSSYNEQFFGPGTRLTVL.

This chain uses TRBV9 with TRBJ1-6; perhaps TRBD1 as D (5 bases). This CDR3 spans 15 amino acids. The V gene's germline CDR1 is SGDLS and CDR2 YYNGEE. Trimming cost V 5 bases and J 7 bases, with 16 bases left between them. The CDR3 DNA reads as TGTGCCAGCAGTGAAGCGCAAGGGGTCAATTCACCCCTCCACTTT. Its protein is CASSEAQGVNSPLHF.

The CDR3 loop reads CASSFGQLNYEQYF. CDR3 sequence (DNA): TGTGCCAGCAGCTTCGGACAGCTGAATTACGAGCAGTACTTC. The chain couples TRBV11-3 to TRBJ2-7; tentatively, D is TRBD1 (6 bases). Germline-derived CDR1 and CDR2 are SGHNT and YENEEA. V lost 3 bases to trimming and J lost 4 bases, with 13 bases between them. This CDR3 spans 14 amino acids. Together with reference TRBV11-3 and TRBJ2-7, the CDR3 gives the full variable domain: EAGVVQSPRYKIIEKKQPVAFWCNPISGHNTLYWYLQNLGQGPELLIRYENEEAVDDSQLPKDRFSAERLKGVDSTLKIQPAELGDSAVYLCASSFGQLNYEQYFGPGTRLTVT.

The chain carries TRBV6-8 and TRBJ1-1, with D perhaps matching TRBD1 (5 bases). The CDR3 runs 13 residues. Looked up from germline, CDR1 is MNHGY and CDR2 is SAAAGT. Deletions cut 4 bases from V and 6 bases from J, with 12 bases between. CDR3 loop: CASSSQPGAEAFF. The CDR3 coding sequence is TGTGCCAGCAGTTCCCAACCGGGGGCTGAAGCTTTCTTT.

This clone was detected only a few times. The rearrangement uses TRBV2 and TRBJ1-1; D is perhaps TRBD1 (5 bases). Germline CDR1 SNHLY, CDR2 FYNNEI. The CDR3 totals 14 residues. V was clipped by 5 bases and J by 0 bases, with 10 bases between them. This chain's CDR3 is CASSKTELNTEAFF. The CDR3 coding sequence is TGTGCCAGCAGTAAGACAGAACTGAACACTGAAGCTTTCTTT. Combining the CDR3 with reference TRBV2 and TRBJ1-1 gives the whole variable domain EPEVTQTPSHQVTQMGQEVILRCVPISNHLYFYWYRQILGQKVEFLVSFYNNEISEKSEIFDDQFSVERPDGSNFTLKIRSTKLEDSAMYFCASSKTELNTEAFFGQGTRLTVV.

V gene TRBV10-2 combines with J gene TRBJ2-3; 7 bases line up with TRBD2. The CDR3 has 16 residues. Germline CDR1 and CDR2: WSHSY and SAAADI. Trimming took 6 bases from V and 1 from J; bases not matched to a gene: 10. CDR3 in amino acids: CASRGLGGSGTDTQYF. The CDR3 nucleotides are TGCGCCAGCAGGGGCTTGGGGGGGAGTGGCACAGATACGCAGTATTTT.